This TCR beta chain was sequenced in a study of naive and memory T cell subsets. The beta constant-region primer was an equimolar mix of two oligonucleotides covering TRBC1 and TRBC2. The ligated cDNA underwent four PCR rounds using SP2 and nested alpha and beta constant-region primers. From the UMI-ligation and nested PCR reads, TCRdb called clonotypes with MiXCR, one entry per CDR3 protein. The table lists about 160,000 distinct CDR3 sequences, roughly 22% of them singletons, with over 0.09% in the top ten. A remark on this clonotype: No antigen is known for it.

The CDR3 runs 15 residues. The germline gives CDR1 SGHTA, CDR2 FQGTGA. V was trimmed by 1 base and J by 4 bases, leaving 11 bases between them. Points from the study as a whole: From naive to CM, EM and EMRA, diversity decreased and Gini increased. Naive and memory repertoire findings lacked a ground truth for validation. Naive repertoires, especially CD8, held a few larger clonotypes, possibly memory cells re-expressing CD45RA.

J is TRBJ1-5 and V is TRBV7-3, with D uncertain. This clonotype originated in a human donor in good health. Source material: naive CD4+ T cells from blood. The CDR3 spells CASSLSGRVNQPQHF. In DNA form, the CDR3 reads TGTGCCAGCAGCTTAAGTGGAAGAGTTAATCAGCCCCAGCATTTT.